The 6 T cell receptor beta chains listed next were all sequenced from one sample in a study of tissue T cells after allogeneic stem cell transplantation. The repertoire was sequenced with immunoSEQ multiplex PCR; TCRdb's copy has only in-frame clones and lacks some. The table has 7,000 to 9,500 clones, almost 70% seen once. Sequencing was done on a sample of blood. The receptors here all came from a female BALB/c mouse in good health. MHC haplotype here: H2-d.

Remarks on this clone: All gene names here are mouse names. The CDR3 end falls 1 residue outside the read, so it is completed with the germline J gene. The chain combines TRBV4 with TRBJ1-1; D might be TRBD1 (6 bases). The CDR3 has 12 amino acids. Trimming took off 7 bases at V and 7 bases at J, with 13 bases between the two ends. Germline assignment: CDR1 LGHDT and CDR2 YNNKQL (reference sequence). The part of the CDR3 DNA that was read is TGTGCCAGCACTTCGGGGGGCCTAGAAGTCTTC. Translation gives CASTSGGLEVF. The whole CDR3 is CASTSGGLEVFF. Variable domain in full (rest from reference TRBV4 and TRBJ1-1): ETAVFQTPNYHVTQVGNEVSFNCKQTLGHDTMYWYKQDSKKLLKIMFSYNNKQLIVNETVPRRFSPQSSDKAHLNLRIKSVEPEDSAVYLCASTSGGLEVFFGKGTRLTVV.

On this clone itself: Gene names and germline match the mouse. Sequencing ends 1 residue short of the CDR3 end; the germline J gene provides the rest. This chain uses TRBV5 with TRBJ2-5; no clear D gene. Germline loops: CDR1 LGHNA, CDR2 YNLKQL (reference sequence). The CDR3 loop spans 13 amino acids. V shed 3 bases and J shed 4 bases, with 8 bases lying between them. CDR3 in amino acids: CASSHPGKDTQYF. CDR3 DNA, as far as it was read: TGTGCCAGCAGCCACCCGGGAAAAGACACCCAGTAC.

As to this clone: Gene names and germline match the mouse. The CDR3 end lies 1 residue beyond the end of the read and is filled in from the germline J gene. The chain carries TRBV4 and TRBJ1-2; D call uncertain. In germline, CDR1 is LGHDT, CDR2 YNNKQL (reference sequence). V shed 4 bases and J shed 4 bases, with 4 bases lying between them. This CDR3 comprises 11 residues. CDR3 DNA, as far as it was read: TGTGCCAGCAGCTGGAGCTCCGACTACACC. It specifies CASSWSSDYT. The full CDR3 sequence reads CASSWSSDYTF.

Concerning this clone: Any gene name here is a mouse gene name. Read coverage stops 1 residue before the CDR3 terminus; the germline J gene supplies the remainder. The chain joins TRBV31 to TRBJ1-1; D is unclear. V was cut by 1 base and J by 0 bases, with 9 bases left in between. Germline values: CDR1 GKSSPN, CDR2 SITVG. The CDR3 is made up of 14 amino acids. CDR3 DNA (partial): TGTGCCTGGAGTCCATTCGGGGCAAACACAGAAGTCTTC. Translated, it gives CAWSPFGANTEVF. The whole CDR3 reads CAWSPFGANTEVFF.

This clone showed up just a few times. The genes and germline here are from mouse. The read falls 1 residue short of the CDR3 end, and the missing part is taken from the germline J gene. The chain carries TRBV19 and TRBJ1-3; 10 bases are a match to TRBD1. The germline CDR1 and CDR2 sequences are FNHDT and SITEND (reference sequence). The V gene end was trimmed by 1 base and the J gene end by 0 bases; junction bases not matched to a gene: 4. The length of the CDR3 is 17 residues. The CDR3 DNA, read in part, is TGTGCCAGCAGTATAAGGGGACAGGGGAATTCTGGAAATACGCTCTAT. Translated: CASSIRGQGNSGNTLY. The complete CDR3 sequence is CASSIRGQGNSGNTLYF.

As regards this clone: The gene names here belong to mouse. The read ends 1 residue before the CDR3 terminus; that terminus is restored from the germline J gene. J is TRBJ1-3 and V is TRBV24; the D is unclear. This CDR3 spans 13 amino acids. Trimming cost V 3 bases and J 0 bases, with 3 bases left between them. Germline V gives CDR1 KGHTA, CDR2 FRNEEI. The CDR3 here is CASSLNSGNTLYF. CDR3 bases read: TGTGCCAGCAGTCTCAATTCTGGAAATACGCTCTAT.